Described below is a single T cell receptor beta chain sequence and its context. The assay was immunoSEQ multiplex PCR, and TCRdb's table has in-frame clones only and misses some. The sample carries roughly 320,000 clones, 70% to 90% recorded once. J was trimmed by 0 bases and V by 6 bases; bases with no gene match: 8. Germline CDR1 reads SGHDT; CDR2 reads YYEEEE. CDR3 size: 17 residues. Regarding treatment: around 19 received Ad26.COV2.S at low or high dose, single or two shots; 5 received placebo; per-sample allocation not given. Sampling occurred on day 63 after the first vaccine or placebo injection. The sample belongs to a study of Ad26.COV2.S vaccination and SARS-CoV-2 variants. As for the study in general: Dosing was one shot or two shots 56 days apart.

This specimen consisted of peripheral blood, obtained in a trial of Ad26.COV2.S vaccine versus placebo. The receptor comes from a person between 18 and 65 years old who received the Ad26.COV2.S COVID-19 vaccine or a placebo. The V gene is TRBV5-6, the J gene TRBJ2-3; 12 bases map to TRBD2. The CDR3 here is CASTLWTSGASTDTQYF. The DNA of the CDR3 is TGTGCCAGCACCCTTTGGACTAGCGGGGCTAGCACAGATACGCAGTATTTT.